The 30 T cell receptor beta chains presented below share a single source sample, sequenced in a study of blood T cell repertoires in COVID-19. Libraries were prepared by immunoSEQ multiplex PCR; TCRdb keeps only in-frame clonotypes and omits some of them. Here the sample spans under 250,000 clones, 80% to 85% being singletons. Sequenced: peripheral blood. The origin of the receptors is a woman younger than 45 who had recovered from COVID-19.

The chain is built from TRBV5-1 and TRBJ1-1; a weak D match, TRBD1 (5 bases). CDR1 is SGHRS, CDR2 YFSETQ, per germline. The CDR3 has 15 residues. The germline V and J ends were trimmed by 0 bases and 6 bases, with 15 bases remaining between them. CDR3 loop: CASSLDGALQPEAFF. For the CDR3, the DNA is TGCGCCAGCAGCTTGGATGGGGCGTTACAACCTGAAGCTTTCTTT. Filled out from reference TRBV5-1 and TRBJ1-1, the complete variable domain reads KAGVTQTPRYLIKTRGQQVTLSCSPISGHRSVSWYQQTPGQGLQFLFEYFSETQRNKGNFPGRFSGRQFSNSRSEMNVSTLELGDSALYLCASSLDGALQPEAFFGQGTRLTVV.

The rearrangement uses TRBV19 and TRBJ1-5; no clear D gene. The CDR3 contains 17 residues. Per germline, CDR1 LNHDA and CDR2 SQIVND (reference sequence). Trimming stripped 1 base from V and 7 bases from J, with 20 bases between. CDR3 in DNA: TGTGCCAGTAGTATAGCTGAGAGGAAAGTCGGGATCCAGCCCCAGCATTTT. This encodes CASSIAERKVGIQPQHF.

The J gene is TRBJ2-2, the V gene TRBV30; possibly TRBD2 for D (6 bases). Germline CDR1 GTSNPN, CDR2 SVGIG (reference sequence). The CDR3 is 13 amino acids. The CDR3 here is CARGTPGVGELFF. The CDR3 DNA reads as TGTGCTCGGGGCACCCCGGGGGTTGGGGAGCTGTTTTTT. Full variable domain (missing parts from reference TRBV30 and TRBJ2-2): SQTIHQWPATLVQPVGSPLSLECTVEGTSNPNLYWYRQAAGRGLQLLFYSVGIGQISSEVPQNLSASRPQDRQFILSSKKLLLSDSGFYLCARGTPGVGELFFGEGSRLTVL.

The CDR3 DNA is TGTGCCAGCGGGAGAGGGTCTGAAAGCAATCAGCCCCAGCATTTT. Protein sequence: CASGRGSESNQPQHF. The rearrangement links TRBV6-6 to TRBJ1-5, with D unclear. Germline assignment: CDR1 MNHNY and CDR2 SVGAGI (reference sequence). CDR3 length: 15 amino acids. Trimming took 8 bases from V and 1 from J, leaving 15 bases between them.

The V call is TRBV2, the J call TRBJ1-6, with a tentative D call TRBD1 (5 bases). V shed 2 bases and J shed 7 bases, with 6 bases lying between them. Germline V gene data show CDR1 as SNHLY and CDR2 as FYNNEI. This CDR3 contains 13 residues. CDR3 nucleotide sequence: TGTGCCAGCAGTGAAAGGGGAAATTCACCCCTCCACTTT. Protein sequence: CASSERGNSPLHF.

The chain couples TRBV28 to TRBJ1-1; possible D gene TRBD1, 5 bases. The CDR3 runs 13 residues. V was cut by 3 bases and J by 6 bases, with 11 bases left in between. Looked up from germline, CDR1 is MDHEN and CDR2 is SYDVKM. CDR3 in DNA: TGTGCCAGCAGTTTCCCCCAGGGCTCTGAAGCTTTCTTT. The encoded protein is CASSFPQGSEAFF.

The rearrangement uses TRBV21-1 and TRBJ1-2; the table names TRBD1, a call not compared with the DNA. TRBV21-1 is a known pseudogene. The CDR3 consists of 15 residues. The CDR3 here is CASSKVKGIPYGYTF. In nucleotides, the CDR3 is TGTGCCAGCAGCAAAGTAAAGGGGATTCCCTATGGCTACACCTTC.

The chain couples TRBV6-6 to TRBJ1-2; TRBD1 matches at 7 bases. The V segment lost 5 bases and the J segment 3 bases; nucleotides outside the gene matches: 6. This CDR3 region has 14 residues. Germline CDR1 MNHNY, CDR2 SVGAGI (reference sequence). DNA of the CDR3: TGTGCCAGCAGTCACGACAGGGAGGACTATGGCTACACCTTC. Its translation: CASSHDREDYGYTF.

The V gene is TRBV28, the J gene TRBJ1-1, with D possibly TRBD1 on 5 matching bases. The CDR3 is 12 amino acids. V lost 10 bases, J lost 8 bases, and 17 bases lay in between. Germline assignment: CDR1 MDHEN and CDR2 SYDVKM. The CDR3 nucleotides read TGTGCCACCGGCCCCCGGACATTAGAAGCTTTCTTT. As protein: CATGPRTLEAFF.

V and J are TRBV28 and TRBJ2-7; 8 bases are a match to TRBD1. Losses at the gene ends were 2 bases for V and 4 bases for J; bases not matched to a gene: 4. Germline CDR1 and CDR2: MDHEN and SYDVKM. The CDR3 extends over 14 amino acids. CDR3 DNA: TGTGCCAGCAGTTTAAGCAGGGGGCGGTACGAGCAGTACTTC. Protein product: CASSLSRGRYEQYF.

The CDR3 region has the DNA TGCGCCAGCAGCCAAGATCCCAGGGCGAACACCGGGGAGCTGTTTTTT. As protein: CASSQDPRANTGELFF. V usage is TRBV4-1 and J usage is TRBJ2-2, with a possible D match to TRBD1 (5 bases). Germline CDR1 is MGHRA and CDR2 is YSYEKL. V was pared by 0 bases and J by 0 bases, with 8 bases between. CDR3 length: 16 residues.

The V and J genes are TRBV18 and TRBJ1-2; TRBD1 matches at 12 bases. Per the germline V gene, CDR1 is KGHSH and CDR2 is LQKENI. Unmatched junction bases numbered 14, after V lost 2 bases and J lost 4 bases. This CDR3 comprises 19 residues. CDR3 sequence (DNA): TGTGCCAGCTCACCAACCGACGGGACAGGGGGCAGTCGGGTCTATGGCTACACCTTC. The encoded protein is CASSPTDGTGGSRVYGYTF. Using reference TRBV18 and TRBJ1-2 for the parts outside the CDR3, the full variable domain is NAGVMQNPRHLVRRRGQEARLRCSPMKGHSHVYWYRQLPEEGLKFMVYLQKENIIDESGMPKERFSAEFPKEGPSILRIQQVVRGDSAAYFCASSPTDGTGGSRVYGYTFGSGTRLTVV.

This CDR3 is CASSKGQGTETQYF. The DNA of the CDR3 is TGCGCCAGCAGCAAGGGACAGGGGACAGAGACCCAGTACTTC. The chain joins TRBV5-1 to TRBJ2-5, with 10 bases fitting TRBD1. CDR3 size: 14 residues. The germline CDR1 and CDR2 sequences are SGHRS and YFSETQ. J gave up 4 bases and V 4 bases, and 4 bases lay outside the gene matches.

This clone is medium-sized within its sample. The chain uses TRBV28 and TRBJ2-7; 9 bases align to TRBD2. The germline CDR1 and CDR2 sequences are MDHEN and SYDVKM. CDR3 length: 15 amino acids. The ends lost 4 bases at V and 5 bases at J; junction bases unmatched: 9. The CDR3: CASSSKREALDEQYF. The CDR3 nucleotides read TGTGCCAGCAGTTCCAAGCGGGAGGCCCTGGACGAGCAGTACTTC.

A single count supports this clone. The V and J genes are TRBV7-9 and TRBJ2-3; D is possibly TRBD1 (6 bases). The CDR3 extends over 14 amino acids. Trimming stripped 3 bases from V and 4 bases from J, with 11 bases between. CDR1 is SEHNR, CDR2 FQNEAQ, per germline (reference sequence). Here the CDR3 reads CASSFTTGPDTQYF. CDR3 bases: TGTGCCAGCAGCTTTACTACAGGGCCAGATACGCAGTATTTT.

The chain employs TRBV27 and TRBJ1-6; D not resolved. V lost 2 bases, J lost 6 bases, and 8 bases lay in between. The V gene's germline CDR1 is MNHEY and CDR2 SMNVEV (reference sequence). The CDR3 is made up of 14 amino acids. CDR3 bases: TGTGCCAGCAGTTTACGTCAGTCTAATTCACCCCTCCACTTT. As protein: CASSLRQSNSPLHF.

The genes are TRBV2 and TRBJ2-7, with TRBD2 matching 8 bases. The CDR3 has 15 amino acids. The ends lost 0 bases at V and 4 bases at J; junction bases unmatched: 5. Germline CDR1 and CDR2: SNHLY and FYNNEI. The DNA of the CDR3 is TGTGCCAGCAGTGAAGCGGGGACTAGATGGTACGAGCAGTACTTC. It translates to CASSEAGTRWYEQYF.

The chain carries TRBV19 and TRBJ2-1, with TRBD2 matching over 7 bases. The CDR3 covers 17 residues. Trimming cost V 0 bases and J 1 base; bases outside gene matches: 6. The germline V gene encodes CDR1 LNHDA and CDR2 SQIVND (reference sequence). DNA of the CDR3: TGTGCCAGTAGTATAGATGGCCTAGCGGCATCCTACAATGAGCAGTTCTTC. Encoded protein: CASSIDGLAASYNEQFF.

The CDR3 spells CAISEPGQSYGYTF. CDR3 coding DNA: TGTGCCATCAGTGAGCCGGGACAGAGTTATGGCTACACCTTC. The V gene is TRBV10-3, the J gene TRBJ1-2; TRBD1 aligns across 7 bases. Unmatched junction bases numbered 5, after V lost 2 bases and J lost 5 bases. CDR3 length: 14 amino acids. Germline lookup yields CDR1 ENHRY and CDR2 SYGVKD.

This rearrangement joins TRBV27 to TRBJ2-5; 10 bases map to TRBD1. Trimming took 5 bases from V and 5 from J; bases not matched to a gene: 8. CDR3 length: 15 amino acids. Germline V lookup: CDR1 MNHEY, CDR2 SMNVEV (reference sequence). The CDR3 bases are TGTGCCAGCAGTGAGCCGGGACAGGGGAGGGAGACCCAGTACTTC. It yields the protein CASSEPGQGRETQYF.

The J gene is TRBJ1-4, the V gene TRBV7-9; D not resolved. CDR3 length: 15 amino acids. Germline CDR1 and CDR2: SEHNR and FQNEAQ (reference sequence). Between the trimmed V and J ends, which lost 3 bases and 5 bases, there was a span of 13 bases. Here the CDR3 reads CASSLPRGTNEKLFF. The CDR3 nucleotides read TGTGCCAGCAGCTTGCCCCGGGGAACAAATGAAAAACTGTTTTTT.

The chain couples TRBV19 to TRBJ2-2, with D tentatively TRBD2 (5 bases). The V and J ends lost 4 bases and 1 base respectively, with 16 bases between them. The CDR3 loop spans 17 amino acids. Looked up from germline, CDR1 is LNHDA and CDR2 is SQIVND (reference sequence). This CDR3 reads CASSTPSAAVNTGELFF. The CDR3 nucleotides read TGTGCCAGTAGTACACCCAGTGCAGCGGTGAACACCGGGGAGCTGTTTTTT.

The table lists this clone with a few counts. The V and J genes are TRBV6-5 and TRBJ2-7; perhaps TRBD2 as D (6 bases). Germline assignment: CDR1 MNHEY and CDR2 SVGAGI. CDR3 length: 15 residues. V was pared by 6 bases and J by 0 bases, with 15 bases between. The CDR3 DNA sequence: TGTGCCAGCAGCGGGAGAGCCAGAAGCTCCTACGAGCAGTACTTC. Amino acid sequence: CASSGRARSSYEQYF.

The chain joins TRBV27 to TRBJ2-3; the match to TRBD2 covers 8 bases. The CDR3 is 16 amino acids. V dropped 5 bases and J dropped 6; count of bases not matched to a gene: 13. Germline lookup yields CDR1 MNHEY and CDR2 SMNVEV (reference sequence). In DNA form, the CDR3 reads TGTGCCAGCAGTGACTATAGCGGGACCGTGAAGGATACGCAGTATTTT. Residues: CASSDYSGTVKDTQYF.

CDR3 nucleotide sequence: TGTGCCAGTAGCCCTTTTCGGGGGGAGCAGTACTTC. Its translation: CASSPFRGEQYF. The chain recombines TRBV19 with TRBJ2-7, with D perhaps TRBD2 (6 bases). CDR1 is LNHDA and CDR2 is SQIVND in the germline V gene (reference sequence). The CDR3 loop spans 12 amino acids. Trimming removed 6 bases at V and 7 bases at J, with 13 bases between.

The CDR3 region has the DNA TGTGCCAGCAGTGAACGCAGGAACACTGAAGCTTTCTTT. Translation: CASSERRNTEAFF. The genes are TRBV12-3 or TRBV12-4 and TRBJ1-1, with D hard to call. Trimming cost V 5 bases and J 1 base, with 8 bases left between them. CDR3 length: 13 amino acids.

This clone occurred a few times. The chain joins TRBV11-3 to TRBJ2-2, with D uncertain. Trimming cost V 5 bases and J 1 base, with 14 bases left between them. CDR1 SGHNT and CDR2 YENEEA come from the germline V gene. The CDR3 has 16 residues. The CDR3 region is CASSLFSPVNTGELFF. CDR3 nucleotide sequence: TGTGCCAGCAGCCTTTTCTCGCCGGTGAACACCGGGGAGCTGTTTTTT.

This clone appeared once. V is TRBV24-1 and J is TRBJ2-3; 7 bases are a match to TRBD2. V shed 4 bases and J 4 bases; nucleotides not matched to a gene: 4. This CDR3 comprises 14 residues. Looked up from germline, CDR1 is KGHDR and CDR2 is SFDVKD. The CDR3 region is CATSEREQADTQYF. The DNA of the CDR3 is TGTGCCACCAGTGAGCGGGAGCAGGCAGATACGCAGTATTTT.

This clone qualifies as medium-sized. The J gene is TRBJ2-7, the V gene TRBV19, with 11 bases that match TRBD1. Trimming cost V 5 bases and J 2 bases; bases outside gene matches: 5. The CDR3 loop spans 15 amino acids. Germline V gives CDR1 LNHDA, CDR2 SQIVND (reference sequence). CDR3 amino acids: CASSAPGQGAYEQYF. The CDR3 DNA sequence: TGTGCCAGTAGTGCGCCGGGACAGGGGGCCTACGAGCAGTACTTC.

This rearrangement joins TRBV5-8 to TRBJ1-2; D unclear. The CDR3 consists of 12 residues. Germline V lookup: CDR1 SGHTS, CDR2 YDEGEE. Deletions cut 0 bases from V and 5 bases from J, with 5 bases between. The CDR3 reads CASSLGVYGYTF. As DNA, the CDR3 is TGTGCCAGCAGCTTGGGTGTATATGGCTACACCTTC.